These 11 T cell receptor beta chains were all obtained from the same sample, sequenced in a study of T cell repertoires and Cas9 in healthy adults. Assay used: immunoSEQ multiplex PCR; TCRdb lists only in-frame clones, some missing. The sample records 20,000 to 25,000 clones, roughly 90% being singletons. Sequenced input: CD4+ effector T cells (CD127+, CD25-, CD137-, CD154-) from PBMCs; culture status not recorded. The origin of the receptors is a human donor in good health.

The sample holds one count of this clone. The chain has TRBV6-1 and TRBJ1-1, with D hard to call. The CDR3 covers 17 residues. CDR1 and CDR2 from the germline V gene are MNHNS and SASEGT. Trimming left V 1 base short and J 3 bases short, with 18 bases between. The CDR3 reads CASSEGLDWAEHTEAFF. The CDR3 DNA follows: TGTGCCAGCAGTGAAGGTCTGGACTGGGCGGAGCACACTGAAGCTTTCTTT.

The rearrangement joins TRBV27 to TRBJ1-1, with 9 bases aligning to TRBD1. The germline gives CDR1 MNHEY, CDR2 SMNVEV (reference sequence). J was trimmed by 7 bases and V by 5 bases; bases with no gene match: 11. The CDR3 length is 15 residues. The CDR3 sequence: CASSHGGQGRLEAFF. CDR3 coding DNA: TGTGCCAGCAGTCATGGGGGACAGGGAAGGCTTGAAGCTTTCTTT.

The J gene is TRBJ1-3, the V gene TRBV5-6; D may be TRBD1 (5 bases). Germline assignment: CDR1 SGHDT and CDR2 YYEEEE. V was clipped by 1 base and J by 8 bases, with 13 bases between them. The CDR3 covers 14 residues. CDR3 in amino acids: CASSLPGGDHTIYF. Here the CDR3 DNA reads TGTGCCAGCAGCTTGCCAGGAGGGGACCACACCATATATTTT.

V and J are TRBV6-1 and TRBJ1-6; 7 bases agree with TRBD1. The length of the CDR3 is 13 residues. V shed 3 bases, J shed 8 bases, and the junction held 1 base outside the gene matches. Germline values: CDR1 MNHNS, CDR2 SASEGT. This CDR3 is CASSDRGDSPLHF. CDR3 DNA: TGTGCCAGCAGTGACAGGGGGGATTCACCCCTCCACTTT.

The chain couples TRBV11-2 to TRBJ2-1; D perhaps matches TRBD2 (6 bases). Trimming cost V 6 bases and J 16 bases, with 22 bases left between them. Per the germline V gene, CDR1 is SGHAT and CDR2 is FQNNGV. This CDR3 is 13 amino acids long. This chain's CDR3 is CASRSIARDRIFF. CDR3 sequence (DNA): TGTGCCAGCAGATCAATTGCGCGGGACCGCATTTTCTTC.

This chain joins TRBV29-1 and TRBJ2-7; no reliable D call. V was pared by 2 bases and J by 2 bases, with 4 bases between. Germline lookup yields CDR1 SQVTM and CDR2 ANQGSEA. The CDR3 runs 11 residues. The CDR3, as DNA: TGCAGCGTTGAACAGGCCTACGAGCAGTACTTC. Residues: CSVEQAYEQYF.

The chain uses TRBV11-2 and TRBJ2-1, with 10 bases matching TRBD1. The CDR3 extends over 16 amino acids. With V trimmed by 6 bases and J by 6 bases, 11 bases remained unmatched. Looked up from germline, CDR1 is SGHAT and CDR2 is FQNNGV. The CDR3 nucleotides are TGTGCCAGCAGACAGATTCCGGGACAGGGGATCAATGAGCAGTTCTTC. Translation gives CASRQIPGQGINEQFF.

This chain uses TRBV2 with TRBJ1-5; the match to TRBD1 covers 8 bases. Germline lookup yields CDR1 SNHLY and CDR2 FYNNEI. V lost 3 bases, J lost 4 bases, and 5 bases stayed unmatched. The CDR3 runs 15 residues. The CDR3 DNA follows: TGTGCCAGCAGTGAGGGTAGACAGGGGAATCAGCCCCAGCATTTT. Translated: CASSEGRQGNQPQHF.

The chain uses TRBV6-5 and TRBJ1-1; TRBD1 matches at 7 bases. The CDR3 has 15 amino acids. Trimming at V came to 0 bases and at J to 2 bases, leaving 3 bases not matched to a gene. Germline V CDR1 and CDR2: MNHEY, SVGAGI. The CDR3 sequence is CASSYSQGVNTEAFF. For the CDR3, the DNA is TGTGCCAGCAGTTACTCGCAGGGGGTCAACACTGAAGCTTTCTTT.

This clone was counted a few times. This sequence joins TRBV6-1 and TRBJ2-5, with 10 bases fitting TRBD2. The germline V gene has CDR1 MNHNS and CDR2 SASEGT. The CDR3 runs to 16 residues. The ends lost 4 bases at V and 1 base at J; junction bases unmatched: 6. The CDR3 DNA reads TGTGCCAGCAGTGGGAGCGGGGGGGCCCCCCAAGAGACCCAGTACTTC. Translated: CASSGSGGAPQETQYF.

The V gene is TRBV4-2, the J gene TRBJ1-2; D is unclear. Germline CDR1 reads LGHNA; CDR2 reads YNFKEQ. Between the trimmed V and J ends, which lost 3 bases and 3 bases, there was a span of 17 bases. The CDR3 is 16 amino acids. CDR3 sequence reads: CASSQMPGPQYYGYTF. In nucleotides, the CDR3 is TGTGCCAGCAGCCAGATGCCGGGTCCTCAGTACTATGGCTACACCTTC.